This T cell receptor beta chain was recorded in a study of blood T cell repertoires in COVID-19. Study as a whole: Samples came from the United States, Italy and Spain, spanning acute and convalescent COVID-19. From T cells, B-cell-depleted T cells, or PBMCs came the material, which was cDNA or gDNA.

In the source study's methods: Estimation of nucleated cell counts was performed using reference gene primer amplification. TCRdb's table, derived via immunoSEQ multiplex PCR, lists solely in-frame clones and lacks some. The V and J calls and the clone size are those of that table, but D and trimming were determined from the DNA. The sample contains fewer than 200,000 clones, approximately 84% of which appear only once. The V and J ends lost 4 bases and 8 bases respectively, with 9 bases between them. Germline values: CDR1 SNHLY, CDR2 FYNNEI. The length of the CDR3 is 13 residues. The clonotype was recovered from an elderly woman with COVID-19, enrolled during active disease. Sequencing was carried out using peripheral blood. This chain connects TRBV2 to TRBJ1-6; D is unclear. CDR3 amino acids: CASSVFQDSPLHF. In DNA form, the CDR3 reads TGTGCCAGCAGTGTTTTTCAGGATTCACCCCTCCACTTT.